Listed below are T cell receptor beta chains from one sample, sequenced in a study of blood T cells in healthy people across ages. TCRdb fed the 5' RACE reads into MiXCR, producing one record per CDR3 protein. Of approximately 1.5 million distinct CDR3 sequences in the sample, roughly 30% were seen once. What was sequenced was blood. The receptors were sampled from a young woman in good health. CDR3s include the opening cysteine and the closing phenylalanine or tryptophan. Each record gives: J gene, CDR3 length, clone size, V gene, D gene, CDR3 DNA, CDR3 protein. The D gene is left open where the match is weak. Clone size is not always given. Where it is, it says once, few, many or a class for expanded clones.

j_call: TRBJ2-7; cdr3_length: 14; clone_size: -; v_call: TRBV6-5; d_call: -; cdr3_nt: TGTGCCAGCAGTTATGCGAGGGTTCCCGACGAGCAGTACTTC; cdr3_aa: CASSYARVPDEQYF
j_call: TRBJ2-5; cdr3_length: 16; clone_size: -; v_call: TRBV7-3; d_call: TRBD2; cdr3_nt: TGTGCCAGCAGCTTAACGATGGCTAGCGGGAGTGAGACCCAGTACTTC; cdr3_aa: CASSLTMASGSETQYF
j_call: TRBJ2-1; cdr3_length: 17; clone_size: -; v_call: TRBV27; d_call: TRBD2; cdr3_nt: TGTGCCAGCAGTTTTGTGGTAGGCGGGAGTGGGTACAATGAGCAGTTCTTC; cdr3_aa: CASSFVVGGSGYNEQFF
j_call: TRBJ1-5; cdr3_length: 18; clone_size: -; v_call: TRBV28; d_call: -; cdr3_nt: TGTGCCAGCAGTTTCGGGTTGGGGATAGGGAGGAGCAGTCAGCCCCAGCATTTT; cdr3_aa: CASSFGLGIGRSSQPQHF
j_call: TRBJ2-6; cdr3_length: 15; clone_size: -; v_call: TRBV11-1; d_call: TRBD1; cdr3_nt: TGTGCCAGCAGGCACAGGGGGCTTGGGGCCAACGTCCTGACTTTC; cdr3_aa: CASRHRGLGANVLTF
j_call: TRBJ2-5; cdr3_length: 12; clone_size: few; v_call: TRBV6-6; d_call: -; cdr3_nt: TGTGCCAGCAGTTACTCTATGGAGACCCAGTACTTC; cdr3_aa: CASSYSMETQYF
j_call: TRBJ2-5; cdr3_length: 15; clone_size: few; v_call: TRBV27; d_call: -; cdr3_nt: TGTGCCAGCGGGCCCCGGGGGCGGGGGCAAGAGACCCAGTACTTC; cdr3_aa: CASGPRGRGQETQYF
j_call: TRBJ2-5; cdr3_length: 13; clone_size: -; v_call: TRBV5-1; d_call: -; cdr3_nt: TGCGCCAGCCGCCGTATAGGGGGAGAGACCCAGTACTTC; cdr3_aa: CASRRIGGETQYF
j_call: TRBJ1-1; cdr3_length: 13; clone_size: -; v_call: TRBV29-1; d_call: -; cdr3_nt: TGCAGTGGCGGGGAGGGGATGAACACTGAAGCTTTCTTT; cdr3_aa: CSGGEGMNTEAFF
j_call: TRBJ2-7; cdr3_length: 15; clone_size: many; v_call: TRBV20-1; d_call: -; cdr3_nt: TGCAGTGCTAGCCCCCACGGGGGAGCATCCCACGAGCAGTACTTC; cdr3_aa: CSASPHGGASHEQYF
j_call: TRBJ2-1; cdr3_length: 18; clone_size: few; v_call: TRBV27; d_call: TRBD2; cdr3_nt: TGTGCCAGCAGTTCTTATCGGACTAGCGGGGGCTCCTACAATGAGCAGTTCTTC; cdr3_aa: CASSSYRTSGGSYNEQFF
j_call: TRBJ2-5; cdr3_length: 17; clone_size: -; v_call: TRBV28; d_call: -; cdr3_nt: TGTGCCAGCAGTTTATTCTTAGGGGGAATGTACCAAGAGACCCAGTACTTC; cdr3_aa: CASSLFLGGMYQETQYF
j_call: TRBJ2-3; cdr3_length: 17; clone_size: many; v_call: TRBV29-1; d_call: -; cdr3_nt: TGCAGCGTTGAATATCGTGTGGGCGGGCCTAGCACAGATACGCAGTATTTT; cdr3_aa: CSVEYRVGGPSTDTQYF
j_call: TRBJ2-7; cdr3_length: 15; clone_size: few; v_call: TRBV7-9; d_call: TRBD2; cdr3_nt: TGTGCCAGCAGCTTAGGAACGGGACTAGCTTACGAGCAGTACTTC; cdr3_aa: CASSLGTGLAYEQYF
j_call: TRBJ1-6; cdr3_length: 14; clone_size: -; v_call: TRBV3-1; d_call: -; cdr3_nt: TGTGCCAGCAGCCAAGAGGCAGGGTATTCACCCCTCCACTTT; cdr3_aa: CASSQEAGYSPLHF
j_call: TRBJ1-1; cdr3_length: 12; clone_size: few; v_call: TRBV12-3/TRBV12-4; d_call: -; cdr3_nt: TGTGCCAGCAGTTATCCAGGGAAGAAGGCTTTCTTT; cdr3_aa: CASSYPGKKAFF
j_call: TRBJ2-1; cdr3_length: 15; clone_size: -; v_call: TRBV20-1; d_call: -; cdr3_nt: TGCAGTGCTAGTGCGGGACACCTCTCCTACAATGAGCAGTTCTTC; cdr3_aa: CSASAGHLSYNEQFF
j_call: TRBJ2-6; cdr3_length: 15; clone_size: -; v_call: TRBV27; d_call: -; cdr3_nt: TGTGCCAACAGTTTAGGGGTTCGTGGGGCCAACGTCCTGACTTTC; cdr3_aa: CANSLGVRGANVLTF
j_call: TRBJ2-3; cdr3_length: 16; clone_size: -; v_call: TRBV2; d_call: -; cdr3_nt: TGTGCCAGCAGTGCGGGGAGAGGGATCGTCATAGATACGCAGTATTTT; cdr3_aa: CASSAGRGIVIDTQYF
j_call: TRBJ2-5; cdr3_length: 14; clone_size: few; v_call: TRBV3-1; d_call: -; cdr3_nt: TGTGCCAGCAGCCAAAGGACTACACAAGAGACCCAGTACTTC; cdr3_aa: CASSQRTTQETQYF
j_call: TRBJ2-7; cdr3_length: 10; clone_size: few; v_call: TRBV9; d_call: -; cdr3_nt: TGTGCCAGTCCAATCTGCGAGCAGTACTTC; cdr3_aa: CASPICEQYF
j_call: TRBJ1-2; cdr3_length: 16; clone_size: few; v_call: TRBV10-1; d_call: -; cdr3_nt: TGCGCCAGCAGTAACACCGGGATCGCTGGGGACTATGGCTACACCTTC; cdr3_aa: CASSNTGIAGDYGYTF
j_call: TRBJ2-3; cdr3_length: 17; clone_size: -; v_call: TRBV6-2/TRBV6-3; d_call: TRBD2; cdr3_nt: TGTGCCAGCAGTTACAACGTCCTAGCGGGGTACCCAGATACGCAGTATTTT; cdr3_aa: CASSYNVLAGYPDTQYF
j_call: TRBJ1-5; cdr3_length: 19; clone_size: -; v_call: TRBV3-1; d_call: TRBD1; cdr3_nt: TGTGCCAGCAGCCTACAAAGATGGCAGGGGGCCTATAGCAATCAGCCCCAGCATTTT; cdr3_aa: CASSLQRWQGAYSNQPQHF
j_call: TRBJ1-2; cdr3_length: 14; clone_size: -; v_call: TRBV27; d_call: TRBD1; cdr3_nt: TGTGCCAGCAGTTTGGACAGGGGACAATATGGCTACACCTTC; cdr3_aa: CASSLDRGQYGYTF
j_call: TRBJ2-1; cdr3_length: 16; clone_size: few; v_call: TRBV28; d_call: TRBD2; cdr3_nt: TGTGCCAGCAGTTTAGGGCTAGCGGGAGGCAACAATGAGCAGTTCTTC; cdr3_aa: CASSLGLAGGNNEQFF
j_call: TRBJ1-2; cdr3_length: 15; clone_size: -; v_call: TRBV4-1; d_call: -; cdr3_nt: TGCGCCAGCAGCCAAGAGGACACCTTAGGCTATGGCTACACCTTC; cdr3_aa: CASSQEDTLGYGYTF
j_call: TRBJ2-7; cdr3_length: 15; clone_size: -; v_call: TRBV9; d_call: -; cdr3_nt: TGTGCCAGCAGCCATGACCCCACGGATGGCTACGAGCAGTACTTC; cdr3_aa: CASSHDPTDGYEQYF
j_call: TRBJ2-7; cdr3_length: 11; clone_size: many; v_call: TRBV30; d_call: -; cdr3_nt: TGTGCCTGGAGTGTACGATACGAGCAGTACTTC; cdr3_aa: CAWSVRYEQYF
j_call: TRBJ2-1; cdr3_length: 15; clone_size: few; v_call: TRBV18; d_call: -; cdr3_nt: TGTGCCAGCTCACAACGGACCGTTGGCGGCAATGAGCAGTTCTTC; cdr3_aa: CASSQRTVGGNEQFF
j_call: TRBJ2-4; cdr3_length: 15; clone_size: -; v_call: TRBV20-1; d_call: TRBD2; cdr3_nt: TGCAGTGCTAGATCATCGCTAGCGGGAGGGGGCATTCAGTACTTC; cdr3_aa: CSARSSLAGGGIQYF
j_call: TRBJ2-7; cdr3_length: 15; clone_size: few; v_call: TRBV3-1; d_call: TRBD1; cdr3_nt: TGTGCCAGCAGCCAAGGACAGGGGGGTACTTACGAGCAGTACTTC; cdr3_aa: CASSQGQGGTYEQYF
j_call: TRBJ2-3; cdr3_length: 14; clone_size: many; v_call: TRBV4-2; d_call: -; cdr3_nt: TGTGCCAGCAGCCAAGGAGTCAGAGCAGATACGCAGTATTTT; cdr3_aa: CASSQGVRADTQYF
j_call: TRBJ1-2; cdr3_length: 14; clone_size: few; v_call: TRBV4-1; d_call: -; cdr3_nt: TGCGCCAGCAGCCAAGGGGACAAAAGGCGTGGCTACACCTTC; cdr3_aa: CASSQGDKRRGYTF
j_call: TRBJ2-7; cdr3_length: 15; clone_size: few; v_call: TRBV20-1; d_call: TRBD1; cdr3_nt: TGCAGTGCTAGAGTACAGCAGGGGGTAGAAATGGAGCAGTACTTC; cdr3_aa: CSARVQQGVEMEQYF
j_call: TRBJ1-2; cdr3_length: 14; clone_size: once; v_call: TRBV12-3/TRBV12-4; d_call: -; cdr3_nt: TGTGCCAGCATCCCATCCGGCAGGTTGTATGACTACACCTTC; cdr3_aa: CASIPSGRLYDYTF
j_call: TRBJ2-3; cdr3_length: 18; clone_size: -; v_call: TRBV28; d_call: -; cdr3_nt: TGTGCCAGCAGCCCGCTTAGCCATCGGGGGCGTAGCACAGATACGCAGTATTTT; cdr3_aa: CASSPLSHRGRSTDTQYF
j_call: TRBJ2-5; cdr3_length: 16; clone_size: -; v_call: TRBV6-1; d_call: TRBD2; cdr3_nt: TGTGCCAGCAGCGGTTGGGGCGGGGGGGTCCCAGGGACCCAGTACTTC; cdr3_aa: CASSGWGGGVPGTQYF
j_call: TRBJ1-2; cdr3_length: 14; clone_size: -; v_call: TRBV9; d_call: TRBD1; cdr3_nt: TGTGCCAGCAGCGTAGATCGAGGGGGCGATGGCTACACCTTC; cdr3_aa: CASSVDRGGDGYTF
j_call: TRBJ2-1; cdr3_length: 17; clone_size: -; v_call: TRBV28; d_call: -; cdr3_nt: TGTGCCAGCAGTTTAGTAGGGGGTCCCGGGACCAACAATGAGCAGTTCTTC; cdr3_aa: CASSLVGGPGTNNEQFF
j_call: TRBJ2-7; cdr3_length: 16; clone_size: -; v_call: TRBV28; d_call: -; cdr3_nt: TGTGCCAGCAGCAGTAACCAGGGTCTGGGAGTGTACGAGCAGTACTTC; cdr3_aa: CASSSNQGLGVYEQYF
j_call: TRBJ2-1; cdr3_length: 15; clone_size: -; v_call: TRBV4-1; d_call: -; cdr3_nt: TGCGCCAGCAGCCAAGGGCGGGGTTATAACAATGAGCAGTTCTTC; cdr3_aa: CASSQGRGYNNEQFF
j_call: TRBJ2-5; cdr3_length: 14; clone_size: few; v_call: TRBV20-1; d_call: TRBD1; cdr3_nt: TGCAGTGCTAGAGATGGGGGGACAGGGGAGACCCAGTACTTC; cdr3_aa: CSARDGGTGETQYF
j_call: TRBJ1-2; cdr3_length: 15; clone_size: -; v_call: TRBV15; d_call: TRBD1; cdr3_nt: TGTGCCACCAGCGGACGAGGACAGGGGGCACATGGCTACACCTTC; cdr3_aa: CATSGRGQGAHGYTF
j_call: TRBJ2-3; cdr3_length: 18; clone_size: -; v_call: TRBV12-5; d_call: TRBD2; cdr3_nt: TGTGCTAGTGGCCAGGGACTAGCGGGAGGTTCTAACACAGATACGCAGTATTTT; cdr3_aa: CASGQGLAGGSNTDTQYF
j_call: TRBJ1-2; cdr3_length: 18; clone_size: many; v_call: TRBV7-6; d_call: -; cdr3_nt: TGTGCCAGCAGCTTAATGCGGGAACAGGGCGGAGGTATAAATGGCTACACCTTC; cdr3_aa: CASSLMREQGGGINGYTF
j_call: TRBJ2-3; cdr3_length: 15; clone_size: -; v_call: TRBV5-1; d_call: TRBD1; cdr3_nt: TGCGCCAGCAGCCGACAGGGTGATCGGACAGATACGCAGTATTTT; cdr3_aa: CASSRQGDRTDTQYF
j_call: TRBJ2-7; cdr3_length: 16; clone_size: -; v_call: TRBV18; d_call: -; cdr3_nt: TGTGCCAGCTCACCACCGTCTCAGGTAGCTACCTACGAGCAGTACTTC; cdr3_aa: CASSPPSQVATYEQYF
j_call: TRBJ2-3; cdr3_length: 13; clone_size: many; v_call: TRBV12-3/TRBV12-4; d_call: -; cdr3_nt: TGTGCCAGCAGTTTTCAGGGATCAGATACGCAGTATTTT; cdr3_aa: CASSFQGSDTQYF
j_call: TRBJ2-7; cdr3_length: 14; clone_size: few; v_call: TRBV7-2; d_call: -; cdr3_nt: TGTGCCAGCAGCCCACGCCTGGAACGGAACGAGCAGTACTTC; cdr3_aa: CASSPRLERNEQYF
j_call: TRBJ2-3; cdr3_length: 11; clone_size: -; v_call: TRBV2; d_call: -; cdr3_nt: TGTGCCAGCACCGTCGCAGATACGCAGTATTTT; cdr3_aa: CASTVADTQYF
j_call: TRBJ2-5; cdr3_length: 15; clone_size: few; v_call: TRBV27; d_call: -; cdr3_nt: TGTGCCAGCAGTTTAGGCGGGATTGAAGGAGAGACCCAGTACTTC; cdr3_aa: CASSLGGIEGETQYF
j_call: TRBJ2-7; cdr3_length: 12; clone_size: -; v_call: TRBV5-1; d_call: TRBD2; cdr3_nt: TGCGCCAGCGCGGGGGGTGCCTACGAGCAGTACTTC; cdr3_aa: CASAGGAYEQYF
j_call: TRBJ2-7; cdr3_length: 18; clone_size: few; v_call: TRBV6-5; d_call: TRBD1; cdr3_nt: TGTGCCAGCAGTTACTCGAGGGAATCGACAGGGGTCCCCTACGAGCAGTACTTC; cdr3_aa: CASSYSRESTGVPYEQYF
j_call: TRBJ1-2; cdr3_length: 16; clone_size: -; v_call: TRBV6-5; d_call: -; cdr3_nt: TGTGCCAGCAGTTACCGGAAAGGGTCCCGACACTATGGCTACACCTTC; cdr3_aa: CASSYRKGSRHYGYTF
j_call: TRBJ2-1; cdr3_length: 14; clone_size: few; v_call: TRBV20-1; d_call: TRBD2; cdr3_nt: TGCAGTGCTCGCAGCGGGAGGGGAAGGCGTGAGCAGTTCTTC; cdr3_aa: CSARSGRGRREQFF
j_call: TRBJ1-2; cdr3_length: 15; clone_size: -; v_call: TRBV7-9; d_call: -; cdr3_nt: TGTGCCAGCAGCTTGGGCAGGACAGCTTATAGTGGCTACACCTTC; cdr3_aa: CASSLGRTAYSGYTF
j_call: TRBJ2-7; cdr3_length: 15; clone_size: -; v_call: TRBV4-1; d_call: -; cdr3_nt: TGCGCCAGCAGCCAAGCGGACCACGGCTCCTACGAGCAGTACTTC; cdr3_aa: CASSQADHGSYEQYF